This T cell receptor beta chain was sequenced in a study of Graves' ophthalmopathy and Graves' hyperthyroidism. Whole-study context: Prior to any treatment, peripheral blood was collected at the time of initial diagnosis.

The study's findings and limits: Blood also harbored most expanded thyroid clonotypes above 0.001 frequency.

TCR beta CDR3 amplification used RNA transcripts. HTBI-primed first-round RT-PCR preceded second-round multiplex PCR. Via MiXCR, TCRdb re-called the multiplex PCR reads, giving one row per CDR3 protein. Of fewer than 600,000 distinct CDR3 sequences in the sample, around an eighth were seen once. To note about this clonotype: Antigen: not known.

The receptor was derived from a woman in her twenties or thirties with Graves' ophthalmopathy. The sequencing sample was made of blood.

The CDR3 bases are TGTGCCAGCAGTTACGGTGCTGGGGGGGGCTACACAGATACGCAGTATTTT. Translated, it gives CASSYGAGGGYTDTQYF. The V gene is TRBV6-2 or TRBV6-3, the J gene TRBJ2-3, with a weak D call TRBD2 (7 bases). The V gene's germline CDR1 is MNHEY and CDR2 SVGEGT. This CDR3 is built from 17 residues. Trimming cost V 2 bases and J 2 bases, with 17 bases left between them.